Here is one T cell receptor (beta chain) with its context. These data originate in a study of blood T cell repertoires in COVID-19. Whole-study context: Both acute and convalescent COVID-19 samples were obtained from the United States, Italy and Spain. PBMCs, B-cell-depleted T cells, or T cells provided the cDNA or gDNA that made up the material.

Germline lookup yields CDR1 SGHAT and CDR2 FQNNGV. This CDR3 has 15 residues. V shed 6 bases and J 2 bases; nucleotides not matched to a gene: 7. Per the original methods: By means of reference gene primer amplification, nucleated cell counts were estimated. Data came from immunoSEQ multiplex PCR; TCRdb stores just in-frame clones and leaves some out. V, J and clone size are taken as reported in that table, and D and trimming were inferred from the DNA itself. This sample has about 210,000 clones; about 89% occur once, and the top ten carry 4% to 5.5%. The clonotype was recovered from a woman in her 40s with acute or convalescent COVID-19. This chain connects TRBV11-2 to TRBJ1-3; 7 bases map to TRBD1. The sequenced material came from peripheral blood. CDR3 residues: CASRRVTGPGNTIYF. Here the CDR3 DNA reads TGTGCCAGCAGGAGAGTGACAGGGCCTGGAAACACCATATATTTT.